The T cell receptor beta chain described here comes from a study of shared clonotypes between healthy human individuals. Study-level information: Each donor's CD8 memory used one plate, CD8 naive two, each CD4 subset three. The study, taken as a whole, reports: A handful of donors showed sharing of around 5.3% of naive CD4 clonotypes.

As originally analysed: Junction-only immunoSEQ sequences carried no quality scores, so filtering differed. Assay used: immunoSEQ multiplex PCR; TCRdb lists only in-frame clones, some missing. That table is the source of V, J and clone size, and D and trimming were worked out from the DNA. The sample consists of about 2.5 million clones, about nine tenths of them appearing once. In the case of this clone: Its antigen is not known.

The sequenced sample was naive CD4+ T cells from PBMCs. As to subset: CD45RA+ positively selected. The source is a man between 18 and 35 years old in good health. Some clones in this sample may be carry-over from other donors' samples.

CDR3 nucleotides: TGTGCCAGCAGTCGAGGGGGCTTCATAGCTGTAGACGGCTACACCTTC. Translation gives CASSRGGFIAVDGYTF. This rearrangement joins TRBV28 to TRBJ1-2; TRBD1 aligns across 7 bases. Germline trimming cut 5 bases from V and 8 bases from J; bases unmatched to any gene: 17. Germline CDR1 and CDR2: MDHEN and SYDVKM. The CDR3 has 16 amino acids.